This section outlines one T cell receptor beta chain sequence together with its context. The length of the CDR3 is 20 residues. This entry belongs to a study of T cells after yellow fever vaccination. Synthesis of TCR cDNA relied on 5'RACE template switching, which attached a universal primer site and UMIs. TCRdb re-analysed the 5' RACE reads in MiXCR, keeping a single row per CDR3 protein. The sample consists of hundreds of thousands of distinct CDR3 sequences, less than 15% of them appearing once. The chain joins TRBV21-1 to TRBJ1-2; whether TRBD1, the table's D call, matches the DNA was not checked. TRBV21-1 is classified as a pseudogene. Sequenced here: PBMCs, sampled on the day of the yellow fever booster vaccination. The receptor was derived from a man aged 25 to 45 who received the YFV17D yellow fever vaccine. The CDR3 region is CASSKEASCIEQGTLYGYTF. The CDR3, as DNA: TGTGCCAGCAGCAAAGAGGCTTCTTGTATCGAACAGGGGACTCTCTATGGCTACACCTTC.